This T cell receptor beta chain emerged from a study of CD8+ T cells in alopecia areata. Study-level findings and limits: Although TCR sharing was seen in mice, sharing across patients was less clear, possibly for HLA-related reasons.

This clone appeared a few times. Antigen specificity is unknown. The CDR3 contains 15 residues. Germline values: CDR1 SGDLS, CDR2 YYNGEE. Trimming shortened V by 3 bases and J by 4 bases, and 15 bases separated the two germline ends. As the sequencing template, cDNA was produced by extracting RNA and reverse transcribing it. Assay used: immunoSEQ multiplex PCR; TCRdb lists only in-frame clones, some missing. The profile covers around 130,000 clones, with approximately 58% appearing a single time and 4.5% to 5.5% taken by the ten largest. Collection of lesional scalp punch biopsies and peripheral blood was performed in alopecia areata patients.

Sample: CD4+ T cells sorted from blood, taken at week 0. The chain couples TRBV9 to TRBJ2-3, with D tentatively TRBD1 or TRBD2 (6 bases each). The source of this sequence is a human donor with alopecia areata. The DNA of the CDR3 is TGTGCCAGCAGCGCAACAGGGACTTGGGCAGATACGCAGTATTTT. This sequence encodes CASSATGTWADTQYF.